This T cell receptor beta chain emerged from a study of vaccination effects on CD4 cells after COVID-19. About this clone: Its specificity is not known.

Trimming pared 5 bases from V and 7 bases from J, leaving 15 bases between. The CDR3 has 15 residues. In germline, CDR1 is SGHTA, CDR2 FQGNSA. Sequencing was performed with immunoSEQ multiplex PCR; in TCRdb, only in-frame clones are kept and a portion is missing. The table includes 65,000 to 90,000 clones, 65% to 85% detected once. In the ViraFEST assay, antigen-specific CD4+ clonotypes were identified by expansion after peptide-pool stimulation. Subsequent to a culture period of more than 9 days, CD4+ T cells were isolated. People in the vaccine group had not been infected with SARS-CoV-2 before, and their nucleocapsid antibodies were negative.

This sequence joins TRBV7-2 and TRBJ1-6, with D perhaps matching TRBD1 (6 bases). The TCR comes from a human donor who received a COVID-19 vaccine. The material sequenced was CD4+ T cells from PBMCs cultured with HCoV-NL63 spike peptides, taken before COVID-19 vaccination. The CDR3 spells CASSADPGENSPLHF. Here the CDR3 DNA reads TGTGCCAGCAGCGCGGATCCAGGGGAAAATTCACCCCTCCACTTT.